This entry lists 27 T cell receptor beta chains sequenced from one sample in a study of shared clonotypes between healthy human individuals. Only in-frame clones appear in the TCRdb table, and some are missing; sequencing was by immunoSEQ multiplex PCR. This repertoire shows some 1.5 million clones, around 98% found once; its top ten account for roughly 0.42%. The sequenced sample was naive CD4+ T cells sorted from blood. Subset defined: CD45RA+ positively selected. Receptors originate from a young man in good health.

Notes on this clone: Other DNA sequences in this specimen translate into the identical CDR3. V is TRBV7-2 and J is TRBJ2-7; D is ambiguous. The CDR3 covers 15 residues. The germline CDR1 and CDR2 sequences are SGHTA and FQGNSA. Deletions cut 2 bases from V and 2 bases from J, with 13 bases between. The CDR3: CASSLKALGAYEQYF. CDR3 nucleotides: TGTGCCAGCAGCTTAAAGGCCCTGGGCGCCTACGAGCAGTACTTC.

In the case of this clone: Other DNA sequences in this sample translate to the same CDR3. The gene calls are TRBV5-1 and TRBJ2-3; D is ambiguous. Trimming left V 0 bases short and J 3 bases short, with 8 bases between. CDR1 and CDR2 from the germline V gene are SGHRS and YFSETQ. CDR3 size: 14 residues. The CDR3 region has the DNA TGCGCCAGCAGCTTGGCGGCAGGTACAGATACGCAGTATTTT. It specifies CASSLAAGTDTQYF.

The V call is TRBV18, the J call TRBJ2-5; D is perhaps TRBD2 (6 bases). Germline CDR1 KGHSH, CDR2 LQKENI. The CDR3 loop spans 14 amino acids. V was cut by 6 bases and J by 1 base, with 12 bases left in between. The CDR3: CASSPLAPQETQYF. The DNA for the CDR3 is TGTGCCAGCTCCCCGCTAGCGCCCCAAGAGACCCAGTACTTC.

A remark on this clone: The identical CDR3 is also encoded by other nucleotide sequences in the sample. J is TRBJ2-2 and V is TRBV28; D is uncertain. CDR3 size: 12 residues. The ends were cut back, 5 bases at V and 2 bases at J, with 3 bases in the middle. Germline V gene lookup returns CDR1 MDHEN and CDR2 SYDVKM. As DNA, the CDR3 is TGTGCCAGCAGTCTAAACACCGGGGAGCTGTTTTTT. This gives the protein CASSLNTGELFF. Complete variable domain (other parts from reference TRBV28 and TRBJ2-2): DVKVTQSSRYLVKRTGEKVFLECVQDMDHENMFWYRQDPGLGLRLIYFSYDVKMKEKGDIPEGYSVSREKKERFSLILESASTNQTSMYLCASSLNTGELFFGEGSRLTVL.

This chain connects TRBV7-9 to TRBJ2-5; TRBD1 aligns across 11 bases. This CDR3 spans 15 amino acids. The V and J ends lost 5 bases and 3 bases, in that order; junction bases with no gene match: 5. CDR1 and CDR2 (germline): SEHNR, FQNEAQ (reference sequence). CDR3 nucleotides: TGTGCCAGCAGCCCCCGGACAGGGGGCGAAGAGACCCAGTACTTC. This encodes CASSPRTGGEETQYF.

The chain combines TRBV19 with TRBJ2-5; 8 bases agree with TRBD2. CDR3 length equals 18 residues. With V trimmed by 0 bases and J by 5 bases, 14 bases remained unmatched. Germline assignment: CDR1 LNHDA and CDR2 SQIVND (reference sequence). The CDR3 coding sequence is TGTGCCAGTAGTATAGATCCCCGGCGGGGGTCTAGCGGGGAGACCCAGTACTTC. Residues: CASSIDPRRGSSGETQYF.

The gene calls are TRBV14 and TRBJ1-1, with TRBD1 as a possible D gene (6 bases). Germline values: CDR1 SGHDN, CDR2 FVKESK. The CDR3 is 13 residues long. V was trimmed by 4 bases and J by 1 base, leaving 7 bases between them. CDR3 protein: CASSLRGNTEAFF. The CDR3 DNA follows: TGTGCCAGCAGCCTCAGGGGGAACACTGAAGCTTTCTTT.

The count of this clone is one. The chain uses TRBV28 and TRBJ1-2, with D unresolved. In germline, CDR1 is MDHEN, CDR2 SYDVKM. V lost 5 bases, J lost 3 bases, and 16 bases lay in between. The CDR3 extends over 15 amino acids. The CDR3: CASSLGLWGDYGYTF. In nucleotides, the CDR3 is TGTGCCAGCAGTCTAGGACTGTGGGGTGACTATGGCTACACCTTC.

The rearrangement uses TRBV18 and TRBJ2-2, with TRBD2 identical over 7 bases. V was clipped by 2 bases and J by 1 base; unmatched bases: 4. The germline CDR1 and CDR2 sequences are KGHSH and LQKENI. There are 16 residues in the CDR3. Here the CDR3 DNA reads TGTGCCAGCTCACCAACTCCTAGCGGGAACACCGGGGAGCTGTTTTTT. It codes for CASSPTPSGNTGELFF.

The V call is TRBV28, the J call TRBJ2-1; possible D gene TRBD2, 5 bases. Trimming stripped 2 bases from V and 7 bases from J, with 12 bases between. This CDR3 has 14 residues. Germline CDR1 reads MDHEN; CDR2 reads SYDVKM. The CDR3, as DNA: TGTGCCAGCAGTTTAGCTAGCCCGACTAATGAGCAGTTCTTC. It yields the protein CASSLASPTNEQFF. Using reference TRBV28 and TRBJ2-1 for the parts outside the CDR3, the full variable domain is DVKVTQSSRYLVKRTGEKVFLECVQDMDHENMFWYRQDPGLGLRLIYFSYDVKMKEKGDIPEGYSVSREKKERFSLILESASTNQTSMYLCASSLASPTNEQFFGPGTRLTVL.

The chain carries TRBV5-5 and TRBJ2-7; D is ambiguous. This CDR3 spans 13 amino acids. The germline V gene has CDR1 SGHKS and CDR2 YYEKEE (reference sequence). V was cut by 3 bases and J by 4 bases, with 11 bases left in between. CDR3 sequence (DNA): TGTGCCAGCAGCTCCTTTGGGCAGTACGAGCAGTACTTC. This sequence encodes CASSSFGQYEQYF.

The gene calls are TRBV18 and TRBJ2-1, with D tentatively TRBD1 (7 bases). V gave up 5 bases and J gave up 5 bases, with 10 bases separating them. This CDR3 spans 13 amino acids. The germline V gene encodes CDR1 KGHSH and CDR2 LQKENI. The DNA for the CDR3 is TGTGCCAGCTCAACAGGGGAGGACAATGAGCAGTTCTTC. This translates into CASSTGEDNEQFF. Supplemented by reference TRBV18 and TRBJ2-1, the full variable domain reads NAGVMQNPRHLVRRRGQEARLRCSPMKGHSHVYWYRQLPEEGLKFMVYLQKENIIDESGMPKERFSAEFPKEGPSILRIQQVVRGDSAAYFCASSTGEDNEQFFGPGTRLTVL.

The chain joins TRBV5-1 to TRBJ2-6; D possibly corresponds to TRBD1 (5 bases). From germline, CDR1 is SGHRS and CDR2 YFSETQ. V was trimmed by 6 bases and J by 0 bases, leaving 19 bases between them. The CDR3 runs to 18 residues. The DNA for the CDR3 is TGCGCCAGCACCAAGGAGACAGTTGCCTTCTCTGGGGCCAACGTCCTGACTTTC. This sequence encodes CASTKETVAFSGANVLTF.

The chain links TRBV11-2 to TRBJ2-1, with 8 bases matching TRBD2. J was trimmed by 7 bases and V by 6 bases; bases with no gene match: 11. This CDR3 spans 15 amino acids. Per the germline V gene, CDR1 is SGHAT and CDR2 is FQNNGV. The chain's CDR3 is CASRLIAGRGNEQFF. CDR3 bases: TGTGCCAGCAGATTAATAGCGGGAAGGGGTAATGAGCAGTTCTTC.

This clone was recorded once. Here the CDR3 DNA reads TGTGCCAGCGGTCGGGACTTCAGCACCGGGGAGCTGTTTTTT. Translating gives CASGRDFSTGELFF. This rearrangement joins TRBV6-1 to TRBJ2-2; the D gene is possibly TRBD2 (6 bases). V was cut by 8 bases and J by 4 bases, with 14 bases left in between. From germline, CDR1 is MNHNS and CDR2 SASEGT. The CDR3 is 14 amino acids.

In this sample, this clone turned up once. The V gene is TRBV14, the J gene TRBJ2-1, with TRBD1 as a possible D gene (5 bases). The CDR3 extends over 15 amino acids. From germline, CDR1 is SGHDN and CDR2 FVKESK. Trimming removed 1 base from V and 5 bases from J, with 12 bases in between. The CDR3 sequence: CASSQGQNYHNEQFF. The CDR3 DNA follows: TGTGCCAGCAGCCAAGGACAGAACTACCACAATGAGCAGTTCTTC.

This chain links TRBV7-2 with TRBJ1-5, with D possibly being TRBD1 (6 bases). Germline-derived CDR1 and CDR2 are SGHTA and FQGNSA. Trimming left V 1 base short and J 6 bases short, with 10 bases between. The CDR3 contains 14 residues. CDR3 protein: CASSLVHRVQPQHF. In nucleotides, the CDR3 is TGTGCCAGCAGCTTAGTACACAGGGTTCAGCCCCAGCATTTT.

The rearrangement joins TRBV10-2 to TRBJ2-3; possibly TRBD2 for D (6 bases). V was trimmed by 3 bases and J by 6 bases, leaving 7 bases between them. Germline CDR1 reads WSHSY; CDR2 reads SAAADI. The CDR3 runs 12 residues. CDR3 bases: TGCGCCAGCAGTGATCGGGGGGATACGCAGTATTTT. Translating it yields CASSDRGDTQYF.

J is TRBJ2-1 and V is TRBV2; 12 bases agree with TRBD1. V was clipped by 7 bases and J by 8 bases; unmatched bases: 6. The germline CDR1 and CDR2 sequences are SNHLY and FYNNEI. This CDR3 spans 14 amino acids. CDR3 sequence: CASTRDRGQDEQFF. The CDR3 nucleotides are TGTGCCAGCACCCGGGACAGGGGGCAAGATGAGCAGTTCTTC.

This clone appeared once. The gene calls are TRBV11-2 and TRBJ2-7; D gene uncertain. Germline V gene lookup returns CDR1 SGHAT and CDR2 FQNNGV. The V end lost 5 bases, the J end lost 0 bases, and 14 bases lay between the germline ends. CDR3 length: 15 amino acids. The CDR3 coding sequence is TGTGCCAGCAGCAACGGACCGTATAGCTCCTACGAGCAGTACTTC. Translation: CASSNGPYSSYEQYF.

The chain employs TRBV7-2 and TRBJ2-3; 8 positions agree with TRBD1. Germline CDR1 is SGHTA and CDR2 is FQGNSA. This CDR3 has 15 amino acids. Unmatched junction bases numbered 6, after V lost 5 bases and J lost 2 bases. The DNA for the CDR3 is TGTGCCAGCAGCCCCTGGGACAGGCACACAGATACGCAGTATTTT. As protein: CASSPWDRHTDTQYF.

The chain recombines TRBV2 with TRBJ1-5; the D is unclear. The CDR3 is made up of 12 amino acids. With 3 bases removed from V and 11 bases from J, the gap between germline ends came to 11 bases. Germline V CDR1 and CDR2: SNHLY, FYNNEI. The CDR3 loop is CASSDRSQTQHF. The CDR3 DNA reads as TGTGCCAGCAGTGACAGGTCCCAGACCCAGCATTTT.

J is TRBJ1-1 and V is TRBV20-1; maybe TRBD1 (5 bases). The CDR3 covers 11 residues. V shed 5 bases and J shed 8 bases, with 12 bases lying between them. Germline assignment: CDR1 DFQATT and CDR2 SNEGSKA (reference sequence). The CDR3 region has the DNA TGCAGTGCTGCCATACAGGTAGAAGCTTTCTTT. It encodes CSAAIQVEAFF.

The chain carries TRBV2 and TRBJ2-5, with a possible D match to TRBD2 (6 bases). Per germline, CDR1 SNHLY and CDR2 FYNNEI. This CDR3 comprises 15 residues. Trimming took off 6 bases at V and 5 bases at J, with 19 bases between the two ends. Here the CDR3 DNA reads TGTGCCAGCAGCACGAGGTTGGGGGGTCAGGAGACCCAGTACTTC. Protein sequence: CASSTRLGGQETQYF.

Concerning this clone: This sample also contains other DNA sequences that code for the same CDR3. The rearrangement links TRBV9 to TRBJ2-1; the match to TRBD2 covers 10 bases. The CDR3 contains 17 residues. Germline CDR1 and CDR2: SGDLS and YYNGEE. Trimming removed 0 bases from V and 7 bases from J; junction bases left unmatched: 10. CDR3 nucleotides: TGTGCCAGCAGCGTAGACCCGCTAGCGGGAGTTCGGAATGAGCAGTTCTTC. It codes for CASSVDPLAGVRNEQFF.

This chain uses TRBV7-9 with TRBJ2-2; D remains unclear. The CDR3 is 14 amino acids. V was trimmed by 0 bases and J by 4 bases, leaving 6 bases between them. Germline assignment: CDR1 SEHNR and CDR2 FQNEAQ (reference sequence). CDR3 region: CASSLAEITGELFF. For the CDR3, the DNA is TGTGCCAGCAGCTTAGCGGAGATCACCGGGGAGCTGTTTTTT.

This chain joins TRBV5-1 and TRBJ2-1, with 9 bases aligning to TRBD2. Germline trimming cut 3 bases from V and 7 bases from J; bases unmatched to any gene: 14. Germline V gene data show CDR1 as SGHRS and CDR2 as YFSETQ. This CDR3 is built from 17 residues. The CDR3 loop is CASSSEGLALFGNEQFF. CDR3 DNA sequence: TGCGCCAGCAGCTCGGAGGGACTAGCCCTTTTTGGGAATGAGCAGTTCTTC.